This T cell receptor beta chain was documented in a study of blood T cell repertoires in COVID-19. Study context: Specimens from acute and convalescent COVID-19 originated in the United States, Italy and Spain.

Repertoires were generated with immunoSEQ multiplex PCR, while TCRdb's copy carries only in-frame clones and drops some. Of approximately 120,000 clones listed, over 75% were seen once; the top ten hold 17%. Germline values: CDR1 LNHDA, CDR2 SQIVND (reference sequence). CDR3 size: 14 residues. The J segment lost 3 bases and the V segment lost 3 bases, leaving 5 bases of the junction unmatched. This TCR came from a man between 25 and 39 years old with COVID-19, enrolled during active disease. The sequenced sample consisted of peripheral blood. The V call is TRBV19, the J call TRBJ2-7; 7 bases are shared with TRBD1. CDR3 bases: TGTGCCAGTAGTATCCGAACAGGGGACTACGAGCAGTACTTC. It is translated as CASSIRTGDYEQYF.